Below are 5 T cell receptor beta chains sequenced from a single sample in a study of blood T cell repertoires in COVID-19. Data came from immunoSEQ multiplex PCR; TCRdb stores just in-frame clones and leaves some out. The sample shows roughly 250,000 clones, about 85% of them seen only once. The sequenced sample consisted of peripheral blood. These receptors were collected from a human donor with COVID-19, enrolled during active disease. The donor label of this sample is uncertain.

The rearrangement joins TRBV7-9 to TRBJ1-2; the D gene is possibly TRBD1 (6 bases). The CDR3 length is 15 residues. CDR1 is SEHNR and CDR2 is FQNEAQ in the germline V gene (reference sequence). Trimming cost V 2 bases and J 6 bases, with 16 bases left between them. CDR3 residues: CASSLNGQYLDGYTF. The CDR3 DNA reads TGTGCCAGCAGCTTAAACGGACAGTACCTTGATGGCTACACCTTC.

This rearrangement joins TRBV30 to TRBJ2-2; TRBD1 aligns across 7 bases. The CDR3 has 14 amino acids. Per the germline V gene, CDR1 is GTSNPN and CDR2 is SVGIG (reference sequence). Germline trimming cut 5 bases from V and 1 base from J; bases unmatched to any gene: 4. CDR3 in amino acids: CAWDRDRNTGELFF. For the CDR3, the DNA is TGTGCCTGGGACCGGGACAGGAACACCGGGGAGCTGTTTTTT.

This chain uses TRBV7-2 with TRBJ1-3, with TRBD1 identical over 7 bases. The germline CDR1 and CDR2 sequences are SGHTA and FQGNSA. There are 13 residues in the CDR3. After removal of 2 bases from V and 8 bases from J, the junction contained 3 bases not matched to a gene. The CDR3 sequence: CASSLTGEDTIYF. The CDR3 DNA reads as TGTGCCAGCAGCTTAACAGGGGAGGACACCATATATTTT.

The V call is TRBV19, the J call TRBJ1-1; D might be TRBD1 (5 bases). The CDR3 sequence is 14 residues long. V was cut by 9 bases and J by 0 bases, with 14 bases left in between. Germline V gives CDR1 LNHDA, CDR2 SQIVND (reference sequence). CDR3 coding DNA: TGTGCCAGCCATTCAGGGTCCATGAACACTGAAGCTTTCTTT. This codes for CASHSGSMNTEAFF.

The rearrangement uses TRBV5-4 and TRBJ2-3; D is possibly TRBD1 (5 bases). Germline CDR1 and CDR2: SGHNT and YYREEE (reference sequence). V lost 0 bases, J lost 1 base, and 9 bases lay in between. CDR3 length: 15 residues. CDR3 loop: CASSLAGPRTDTQYF. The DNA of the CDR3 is TGTGCCAGCAGCTTGGCAGGGCCTCGCACAGATACGCAGTATTTT.